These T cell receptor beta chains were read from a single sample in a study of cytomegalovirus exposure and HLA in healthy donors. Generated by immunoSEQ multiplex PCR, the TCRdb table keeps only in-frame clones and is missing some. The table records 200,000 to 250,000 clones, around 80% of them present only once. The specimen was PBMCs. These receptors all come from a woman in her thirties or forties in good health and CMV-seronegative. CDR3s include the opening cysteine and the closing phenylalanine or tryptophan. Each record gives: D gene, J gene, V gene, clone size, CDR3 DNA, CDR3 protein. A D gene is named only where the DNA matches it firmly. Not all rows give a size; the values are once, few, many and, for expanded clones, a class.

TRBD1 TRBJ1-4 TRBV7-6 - TGTGCCAGCAGCTTAAAACAGGGGTCAAAACTGTTTTTT CASSLKQGSKLFF
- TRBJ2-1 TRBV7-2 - TGTGCCAGCAGCTTAGTAGCTCCAAATGAGCAGTTCTTC CASSLVAPNEQFF
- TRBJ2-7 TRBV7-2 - TGTGCCAGCAGCCGTGACATGGGTCCCTACGAGCAGTACTTC CASSRDMGPYEQYF
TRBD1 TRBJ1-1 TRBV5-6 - TGTGCCAGCAGCCAAAATGACCGGGACAGGCGTCCTAACACTGAAGCTTTCTTT CASSQNDRDRRPNTEAFF
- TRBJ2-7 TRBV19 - TGTGCCAGTAGCCCCACCGGGGGTTACGAGCAGTACTTC CASSPTGGYEQYF
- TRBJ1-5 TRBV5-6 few TGTGCCAGCAGTAGTGTTGGTAGAAGCAATCAGCCCCAGCATTTT CASSSVGRSNQPQHF
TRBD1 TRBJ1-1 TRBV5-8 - TGTGCCAGCAGGGATTTACAGGGGCCTAAAATGAACACTGAAGCTTTCTTT CASRDLQGPKMNTEAFF
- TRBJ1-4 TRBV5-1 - TGCGCCAGCAGCGACTCGGGAGGGGGTGAAAAACTGTTTTTT CASSDSGGGEKLFF
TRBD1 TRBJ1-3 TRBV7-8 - TGTGCCAGCAGCCCAGGGGGCTCTGGAAACACCATATATTTT CASSPGGSGNTIYF
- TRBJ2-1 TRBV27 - TGTGCCAGCAGTTTCCTTCAGGGCAATGAGCAGTTCTTC CASSFLQGNEQFF
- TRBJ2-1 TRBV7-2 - TGTGCCAGCAGCTCCGCCTACAATGAGCAGTTCTTC CASSSAYNEQFF
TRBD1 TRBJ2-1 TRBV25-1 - TGTGCCAGCAGCGACAGGGACTCCTACAATGAGCAGTTCTTC CASSDRDSYNEQFF
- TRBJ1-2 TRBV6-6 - TGTGCCAGCAGTTACCGATCCCCCCAGGGGAGCTATGGCTACACCTTC CASSYRSPQGSYGYTF
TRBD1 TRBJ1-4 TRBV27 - TGTGCCAGCAGTTTCAGGCGGGACAGGGGGTTTGAAAAACTGTTTTTT CASSFRRDRGFEKLFF
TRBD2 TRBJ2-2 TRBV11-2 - TGTGCCAGCAGCGCCGGACTAGCGGGGGGGTATGGGGCCGGGGAGCTGTTTTTT CASSAGLAGGYGAGELFF
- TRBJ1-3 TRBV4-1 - TGCGCCAGCAGCCGCCTAATTCTTGACCGGGATACGGCTGGAAACACCATATATTTT CASSRLILDRDTAGNTIYF
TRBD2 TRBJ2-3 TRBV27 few TGTGCCAGCAGTTCGACCCCCATAGCGGGGGGCTGGGATACGCAGTATTTT CASSSTPIAGGWDTQYF
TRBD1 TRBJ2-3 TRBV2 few TGTGCCAGTGGACAGGGAGCAGATACGCAGTATTTT CASGQGADTQYF
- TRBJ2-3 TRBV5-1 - TGCGCCAGCAGCTTGATGGGCGGGGACACAGATACGCAGTATTTT CASSLMGGDTDTQYF
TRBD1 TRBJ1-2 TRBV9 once TGTGCCAGCAGCGCTGCAGGGGGCGGCTACACCTTC CASSAAGGGYTF
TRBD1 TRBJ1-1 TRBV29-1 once TGCAGCGTTGTACAGGGGCCTAACACTGAAGCTTTCTTT CSVVQGPNTEAFF
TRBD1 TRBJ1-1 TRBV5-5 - TGTGCCAGCAGCTCGACGAGACAGGGTGAGACTGAAGCTTTCTTT CASSSTRQGETEAFF